The T cell receptor (beta chain) described here comes from a study of blood T cells in healthy people across ages (dated by TCRdb to about 2015). About the investigation overall: In model experiments, template switching captured roughly one uniquely barcoded TCR beta cDNA molecule for every two T cells. The study measured age-related changes in TCR beta repertoire diversity using deep sequencing normalized with unique cDNA molecular identifiers. The donors were divided into four age groups: young (average approximately 15 years), middle-aged (approximately 41), aged (62) and long-lived (82). To avoid experimental bias, donors of different ages were randomly spread across the sequencing lanes. The study analyzed two additional independent replicas of 1 million unique cDNA reads from the same blood draw for two donors, one aged 18 to 30 and one aged 80 or older.

Results the study describes overall, beyond this receptor: The CMV infection status of donors was not known, potentially confounding age-related changes in expanded clonotypes. As age increased, observed TCR beta diversity per million T cells dropped in a roughly linear way, and a significant reduction was already evident by age 40. A strong correlation was found between observed TCR beta diversity and the percentage of naive T cells measured by flow cytometry. Estimates of total diversity from one million sequenced T cells were regarded as lower bounds and underestimates. The long-lived group showed more naive CD4+ T cells, fewer expanded clones and increased TCR diversity than the aged group, suggesting age selection. Conclusive comparison of naive and antigen-experienced compartments was prevented by the profiling of bulk unsorted PBMCs.

Libraries were constructed by 5' RACE. TCRdb names Illumina HiSeq 2500 as the instrument used. A second roughly 6 to 11 cycle PCR used a sample-barcoded 5' primer and a J-beta primer mix. A template-switch 5' adaptor carrying 12 random nucleotides introduced a unique molecular identifier onto each TCR beta cDNA molecule. Each sample yielded at least 3 million CDR3-containing paired-end reads. All of the RNA was converted into first-strand cDNA using the Mint cDNA synthesis kit, with a TRBC-specific oligonucleotide serving as the primer. Following uracil-DNA glycosylase treatment, a first 18-cycle PCR with universal primers M1SS and BC2_uni_R was performed on all cDNA. As for the original processing: For normalization, 1 million high-quality reads were randomly selected from each sample, with every read carrying a distinct molecular identifier. Instead of being binned into consensus sequences, reads with shared molecular identifiers were discarded. CDR3 identification, clonotype clustering and error correction used MiTCR with a Q25 quality threshold and the strictest error-elimination algorithm. Lower-bound total TCR beta diversity was estimated with a nonparametric unseen species model using Euler transformation. TCRdb applied fastp at Q25 and MiXCR to the public reads, then kept only in-frame beta chains. A single entry per CDR3 protein holds the most common genes and DNA from its merged rows. What appears here as the V and J calls and clone size reflects TCRdb's work, not the paper's. The table for this sample lists 780,000 or so distinct CDR3 sequences; approximately 55% of them were counted only once. About two fifths of the sample belongs to the ten largest clones.

Donors were about 36 systemically healthy Caucasian individuals from Russia aged roughly 6 to 95 years. Approximately 9.3 milliliters of peripheral blood were collected from each donor into EDTA-treated Vacutainer tubes. Ficoll-Paque density-gradient centrifugation was used to isolate PBMCs, with at least 6.5 million per sample. Total RNA, at least 6 micrograms per sample, was extracted from PBMCs with Trizol reagent. Naive CD45RAhigh/CD27high T cell percentages were measured by flow cytometry on a PBMC aliquot from every donor. CDR1 KGHDR and CDR2 SFDVKD were looked up in the germline V gene. At the junction V is shortened by 2 bases and J by 9 bases; bases outside the gene matches: 15. The CDR3 sequence holds 17 residues, the cysteine and phenylalanine included. Only the CDR3 DNA stays, 51 bases, in frame from base 1. Comment on this clonotype: This receptor's antigen is unknown. One base away there is no much larger clone; base qualities are not given.

This TCR was sampled from a man older than 75 in good health. The source material was blood. The V gene is TRBV24-1 and the J gene is TRBJ1-5; TRBD1 matches 7 bases in the middle. The DNA sequence reads TGTGCCACCAGTGATTCAAAACGGACAGGACTCTTTCGGCCCCAGCATTTT. This translates into CATSDSKRTGLFRPQHF.